A selection of T cell receptor beta chains follows, all from one sample in a study of T cells in tumors after PD-1 blockade. Here immunoSEQ multiplex PCR was the method, and the copy in TCRdb shows in-frame clones only, minus some. The table lists over 12,000 clones, roughly 87% of them singletons, with roughly 20% in the top ten. Sample: PBMCs, taken after anti-PD-1 treatment. The receptors were gathered from a human donor with basal cell carcinoma. Each CDR3 is given with its conserved first and last residue. Fields, in order: clone size, D gene, V gene, J gene, CDR3 DNA, CDR3 protein. A D gene is named only where the DNA matches it firmly. The size field is filled for only some rows; it gives once, few, many or a size class.

-,TRBD2,TRBV15,TRBJ2-1,TGTGCCACCAGCAGAGATGCGGGGGGGGCGAATGAGCAGTTCTTC,CATSRDAGGANEQFF
-,-,TRBV5-4,TRBJ2-7,TGTGCCAGCAGCCGGGACCGCGGTTCCTACGAGCAGTACTTC,CASSRDRGSYEQYF
-,-,TRBV6-7,TRBJ2-3,TGTGCCAGCAGCACGGGACCCACCACCGCGACAGATACGCAGTATTTT,CASSTGPTTATDTQYF
-,-,TRBV9,TRBJ2-3,TGTGCCAGCAGCGCCGGGACAGGGTGGACAGCGGGAGGCTTCCGCACAGATACGCAGTATTTT,CASSAGTGWTAGGFRTDTQYF
few,-,TRBV18,TRBJ1-6,TGTGCCAGCTCACCCCGGACAGCGTTTAATTCACCCCTCCACTTT,CASSPRTAFNSPLHF
-,-,TRBV22-1,TRBJ2-1,TGTCCCCCCTGTGATGGGGGGGCGGGGGCGGGGAGCTCCTACAATGAGCAGTTCTTC,CPPCDGGAGAGSSYNEQFF
-,-,TRBV7-9,TRBJ2-6,TGTGCCAGCAGCGGGCGACCCAGAAGGGGGACTGGGGCCAACGTCCTGACTTTC,CASSGRPRRGTGANVLTF
-,-,TRBV5-4,TRBJ2-1,TGTGCCAGCAGCTTGGCGGTAGGGATGAGCCTTTCCTACAATGAGCAGTTCTTC,CASSLAVGMSLSYNEQFF
-,-,TRBV12-3/TRBV12-4,TRBJ1-2,TGTGCCAGCAGCGGTGGACTGGGCTATGGCTACACCTTC,CASSGGLGYGYTF
-,-,TRBV5-6,TRBJ1-3,TGTGCCAGCAGCTTGCGGAGAGGGGCTGGAAACACCATATATTTT,CASSLRRGAGNTIYF
-,-,TRBV7-3,TRBJ2-1,TGTGCCAGCAGCTTAGACCCTAGCTCGGATGAGCAGTTCTTC,CASSLDPSSDEQFF
-,-,TRBV27,TRBJ2-1,TGTGCCAGCAGTTTACAAGGGCAGGGGTACAATGAGCAGTTCTTC,CASSLQGQGYNEQFF
-,-,TRBV5-4,TRBJ2-2,TGTGCCAGCAGCCTGAGGGGGGGCGCGAACACCGGGGAGCTGTTTTTT,CASSLRGGANTGELFF
medium-sized,TRBD1,TRBV7-9,TRBJ2-1,TGTGCCAGCAGCCTACAGGGGAACAATGAGCAGTTCTTC,CASSLQGNNEQFF
-,TRBD2,TRBV4-2,TRBJ2-1,TGTGCCAGCAGCCAGCATCGGGCGGGGGGGCGAGACAATGAGCAGTTCTTC,CASSQHRAGGRDNEQFF
-,TRBD2,TRBV2,TRBJ2-1,TGTGCCAGCAGTTATGGGTGGGCGGGGGAGGGGAGCTCCTACAATGAGCAGTTCTTC,CASSYGWAGEGSSYNEQFF
-,TRBD2,TRBV27,TRBJ2-1,TGTGCCACTCGGGGGCTAGCGGGAGTGAATGAGCAGTTCTTC,CATRGLAGVNEQFF
-,-,TRBV12-3/TRBV12-4,TRBJ2-7,TGTGCCAGCAGCGGTAGGTCCGAGCAGTACTTC,CASSGRSEQYF
-,-,TRBV9,TRBJ2-2,TGTGCCAGCAGCGTAGGTGAAGGGGAGCTGTTTTTT,CASSVGEGELFF
-,-,TRBV5-1,TRBJ2-7,TGCGCCAGCAGCTTGGCCGGGTGGGGAAGCTACGAGCAGTACTTC,CASSLAGWGSYEQYF
-,-,TRBV9,TRBJ2-6,TGTGCCAGCAGCGCCGGACCTAACTCTGGGGCCAACGTCCTGACTTTC,CASSAGPNSGANVLTF
-,-,TRBV4-2,TRBJ1-2,TGTGCCAGCAGCCAAGTGTCAGGGGATCGCGGCTACACCTTC,CASSQVSGDRGYTF
-,-,TRBV29-1,TRBJ1-5,TGCAGCGTTGGGGACCTGCTGGGGCAGCCCCAGCATTTT,CSVGDLLGQPQHF